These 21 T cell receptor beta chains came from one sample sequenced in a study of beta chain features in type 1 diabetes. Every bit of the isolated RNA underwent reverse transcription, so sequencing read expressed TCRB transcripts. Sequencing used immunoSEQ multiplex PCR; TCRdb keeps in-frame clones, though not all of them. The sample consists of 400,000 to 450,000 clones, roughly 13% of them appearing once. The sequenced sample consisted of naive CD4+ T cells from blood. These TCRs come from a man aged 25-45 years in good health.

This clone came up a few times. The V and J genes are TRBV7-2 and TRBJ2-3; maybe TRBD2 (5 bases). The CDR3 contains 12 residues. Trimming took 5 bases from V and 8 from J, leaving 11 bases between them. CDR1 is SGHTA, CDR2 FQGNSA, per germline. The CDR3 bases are TGTGCCAGCAGCCCAGGAGGAGGTACGCAGTATTTT. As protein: CASSPGGGTQYF.

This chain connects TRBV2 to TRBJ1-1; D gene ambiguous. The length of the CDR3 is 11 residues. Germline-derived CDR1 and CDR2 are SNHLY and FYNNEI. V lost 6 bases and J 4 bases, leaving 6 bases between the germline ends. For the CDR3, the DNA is TGTGCCAGCAGGCAGAGCACTGAAGCTTTCTTT. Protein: CASRQSTEAFF.

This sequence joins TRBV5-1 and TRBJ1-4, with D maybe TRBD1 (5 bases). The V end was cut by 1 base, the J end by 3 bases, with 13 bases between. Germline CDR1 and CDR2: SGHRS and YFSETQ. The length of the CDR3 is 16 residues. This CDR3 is CASSLQGSGANEKLFF. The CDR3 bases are TGCGCCAGCAGCTTGCAGGGCTCTGGGGCTAATGAAAAACTGTTTTTT.

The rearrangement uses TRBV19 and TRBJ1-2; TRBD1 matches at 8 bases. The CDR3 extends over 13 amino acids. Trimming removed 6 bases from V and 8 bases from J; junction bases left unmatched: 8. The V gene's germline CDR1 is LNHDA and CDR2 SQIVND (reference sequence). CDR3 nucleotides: TGTGCCAGTAGCACGGACAGGGCCTCGGGCTACACCTTC. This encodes CASSTDRASGYTF.

The CDR3 spells CASSFRTRDSGTDTQYF. The CDR3 DNA sequence: TGTGCCAGCAGCTTCAGGACACGGGACTCAGGCACAGATACGCAGTATTTT. V is TRBV11-3 and J is TRBJ2-3; D may be TRBD2 (6 bases). Germline lookup yields CDR1 SGHNT and CDR2 YENEEA. The CDR3 is 17 amino acids. The V gene lost 3 bases and the J gene lost 1 base, with 17 bases spanning the gap.

CDR3 DNA: TGTGCCTGGAGTTTTAGGGGAGGTCAGCCCCAGCATTTT. Its protein product is CAWSFRGGQPQHF. The V gene is TRBV30, the J gene TRBJ1-5, with D possibly being TRBD1 (5 bases). Deletions cut 2 bases from V and 6 bases from J, with 11 bases between. The CDR3 extends over 13 amino acids. Germline V gene lookup returns CDR1 GTSNPN and CDR2 SVGIG (reference sequence).

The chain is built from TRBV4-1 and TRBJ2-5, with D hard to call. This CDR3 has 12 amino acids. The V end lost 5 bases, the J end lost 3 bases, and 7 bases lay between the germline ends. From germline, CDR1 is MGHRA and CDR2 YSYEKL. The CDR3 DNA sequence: TGCGCCAGCAGCGGTGACAAAGAGACCCAGTACTTC. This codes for CASSGDKETQYF.

CDR3 in amino acids: CASSSQSVKYPNTEAFF. DNA of the CDR3: TGTGCCAGCAGCTCCCAGTCGGTAAAATACCCGAACACTGAAGCTTTCTTT. The chain joins TRBV11-2 to TRBJ1-1; no clear D. With 4 bases removed from V and 1 base from J, the gap between germline ends came to 19 bases. The CDR3 has 17 residues. The germline V gene has CDR1 SGHAT and CDR2 FQNNGV.

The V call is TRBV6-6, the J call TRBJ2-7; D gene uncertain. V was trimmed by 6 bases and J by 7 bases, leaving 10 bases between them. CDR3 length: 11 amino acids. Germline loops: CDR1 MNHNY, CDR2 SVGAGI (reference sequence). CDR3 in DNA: TGTGCCAGCAGAAACGGGTGGGAGCAGTACGTC. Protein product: CASRNGWEQYV.

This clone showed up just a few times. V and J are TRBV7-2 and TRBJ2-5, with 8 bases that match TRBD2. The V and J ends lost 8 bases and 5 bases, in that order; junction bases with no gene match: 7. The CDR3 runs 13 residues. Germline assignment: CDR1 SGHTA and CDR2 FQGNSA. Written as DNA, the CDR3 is TGTGCCAGCCACGCGGGGGGTTGGGAGACCCAGTACTTC. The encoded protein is CASHAGGWETQYF.

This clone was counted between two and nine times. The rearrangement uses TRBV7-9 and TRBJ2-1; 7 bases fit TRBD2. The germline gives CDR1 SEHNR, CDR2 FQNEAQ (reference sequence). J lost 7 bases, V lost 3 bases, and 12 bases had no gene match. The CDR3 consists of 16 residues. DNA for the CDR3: TGTGCCAGCAGCTTGAACCCAGCGGGATGGGAGAATGAGCAGTTCTTC. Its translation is CASSLNPAGWENEQFF.

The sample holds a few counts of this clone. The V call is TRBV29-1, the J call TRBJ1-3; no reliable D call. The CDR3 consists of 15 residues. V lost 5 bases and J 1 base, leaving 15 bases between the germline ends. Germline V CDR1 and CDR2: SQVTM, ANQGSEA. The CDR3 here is CSVLSPGVSGNTIYF. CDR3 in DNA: TGCAGCGTTCTGTCCCCTGGAGTATCTGGAAACACCATATATTTT.

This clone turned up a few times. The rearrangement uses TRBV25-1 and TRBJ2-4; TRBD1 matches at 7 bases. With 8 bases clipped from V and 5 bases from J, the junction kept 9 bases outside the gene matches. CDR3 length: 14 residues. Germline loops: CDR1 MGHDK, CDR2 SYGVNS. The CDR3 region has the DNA TGTGCCAGCCTCCCAGGGGGAAGGGAAAACATTCAGTACTTC. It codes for CASLPGGRENIQYF.

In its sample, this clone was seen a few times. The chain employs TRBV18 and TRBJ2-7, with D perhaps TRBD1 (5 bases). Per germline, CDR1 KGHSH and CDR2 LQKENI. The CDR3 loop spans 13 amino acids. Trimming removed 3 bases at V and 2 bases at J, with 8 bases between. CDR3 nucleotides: TGTGCCAGCTCACCCGGCAGGGCCTACGAGCAGTACGTC. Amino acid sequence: CASSPGRAYEQYV.

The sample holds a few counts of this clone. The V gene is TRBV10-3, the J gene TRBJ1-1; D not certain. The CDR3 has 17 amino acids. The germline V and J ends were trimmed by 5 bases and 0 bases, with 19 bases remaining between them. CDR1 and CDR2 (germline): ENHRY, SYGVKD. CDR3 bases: TGTGCCATCAGTCCGAACTCGGTCCAACGGGTGAACACTGAAGCTTTCTTT. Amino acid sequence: CAISPNSVQRVNTEAFF.

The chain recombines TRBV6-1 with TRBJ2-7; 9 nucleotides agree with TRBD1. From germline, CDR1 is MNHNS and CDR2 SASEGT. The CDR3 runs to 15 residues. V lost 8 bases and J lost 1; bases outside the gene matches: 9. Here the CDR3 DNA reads TGTGCCAGCCTAACCCTGGGACAGGGTTCCTACGAGCAGTACTTC. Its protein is CASLTLGQGSYEQYF.

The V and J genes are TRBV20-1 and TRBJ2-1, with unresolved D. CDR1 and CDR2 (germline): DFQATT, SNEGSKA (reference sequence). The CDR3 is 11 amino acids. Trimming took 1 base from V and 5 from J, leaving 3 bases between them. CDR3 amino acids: CSARAHNEQFF. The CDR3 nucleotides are TGCAGTGCTAGAGCTCACAATGAGCAGTTCTTC.

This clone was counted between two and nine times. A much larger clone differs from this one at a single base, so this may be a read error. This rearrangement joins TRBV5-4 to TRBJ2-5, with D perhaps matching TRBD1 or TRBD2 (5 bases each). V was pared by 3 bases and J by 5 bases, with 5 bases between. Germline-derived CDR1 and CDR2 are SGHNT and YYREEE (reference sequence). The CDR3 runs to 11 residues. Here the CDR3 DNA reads TGTGCCAGCAGCTGGGGGGAGACCCAGTACTTC. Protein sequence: CASSWGETQYF.

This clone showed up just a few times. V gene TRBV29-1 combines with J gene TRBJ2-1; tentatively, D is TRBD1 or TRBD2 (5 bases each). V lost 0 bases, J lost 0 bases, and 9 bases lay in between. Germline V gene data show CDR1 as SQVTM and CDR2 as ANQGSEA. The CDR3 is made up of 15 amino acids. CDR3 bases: TGCAGCGTTGAAGACAGGGACCTCTCCTACAATGAGCAGTTCTTC. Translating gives CSVEDRDLSYNEQFF.

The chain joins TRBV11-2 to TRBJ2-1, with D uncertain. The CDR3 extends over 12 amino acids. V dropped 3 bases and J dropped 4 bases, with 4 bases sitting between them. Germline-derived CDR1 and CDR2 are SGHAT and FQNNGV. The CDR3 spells CASSFSYNEQFF. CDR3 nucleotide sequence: TGTGCCAGCAGCTTTAGTTACAATGAGCAGTTCTTC.

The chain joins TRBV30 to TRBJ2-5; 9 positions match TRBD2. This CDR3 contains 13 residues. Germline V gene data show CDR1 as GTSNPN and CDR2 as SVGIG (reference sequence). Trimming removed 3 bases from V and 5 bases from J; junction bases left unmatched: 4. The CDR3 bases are TGTGCCTGGAGAATAGCGGGAGTTGAGACCCAGTACTTC. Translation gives CAWRIAGVETQYF.